Listed below are T cell receptor beta chains from one sample, sequenced in a study of T cell responses to AZD1222 COVID-19 vaccine. Clones were sequenced by immunoSEQ multiplex PCR, and TCRdb holds only the in-frame ones, with some missing. The data contain 75,000 to 90,000 clones, roughly 90% of them singletons. The input for sequencing was peripheral blood, taken on day 0 of AZD1222 vaccination. The receptors stem from an adult in good health. CDR3s include the opening cysteine and the closing phenylalanine or tryptophan. D genes are given only for firm matches. A clone size is listed for some rows: how often the clone was seen (once, few, many), or a class if it is expanded.

j_call | d_call | clone_size | cdr3_length | v_call | cdr3_aa | cdr3_nt
TRBJ2-5 | TRBD2 | NA | 13 | TRBV3-1/TRBV3-2 | CASRRAGEETQYF | TGTGCCAGCAGAAGAGCGGGGGAAGAGACCCAGTACTTC
TRBJ1-1 | NA | NA | 15 | TRBV18 | CASSPRDAKNTEAFF | TGTGCCAGCTCACCCCGGGACGCGAAGAACACTGAAGCTTTCTTT
TRBJ2-1 | TRBD2 | NA | 17 | TRBV10-1 | CASSDASGGLSYNEQFF | TGCGCCAGCAGTGACGCTAGCGGGGGGCTATCCTACAATGAGCAGTTCTTC
TRBJ1-5 | NA | NA | 15 | TRBV2 | CASSVDRFSNQPQHF | TGTGCCAGCAGCGTTGACAGGTTTAGCAATCAGCCCCAGCATTTT
TRBJ1-4 | TRBD1 | once | 13 | TRBV10-3 | CATRQGAGEKLFF | TGTGCCACCCGACAGGGGGCGGGTGAAAAACTGTTTTTT
TRBJ2-7 | NA | NA | 14 | TRBV7-4 | CASSQGPGTREQYF | TGTGCCAGCTCTCAGGGGCCTGGTACGCGCGAGCAGTACTTC
TRBJ2-1 | TRBD2 | NA | 15 | TRBV4-1 | CASSRLAGGYNEQFF | TGCGCCAGCAGCCGTCTAGCGGGGGGTTACAATGAGCAGTTCTTC
TRBJ2-1 | TRBD1 | NA | 15 | TRBV18 | CASSPGTGVYNEQFF | TGTGCCAGCTCACCCGGGACAGGGGTCTACAATGAGCAGTTCTTC
TRBJ1-2 | TRBD1 | NA | 15 | TRBV18 | CASSPSGTGGVGYTF | TGTGCCAGCTCACCTTCCGGGACAGGGGGAGTGGGCTACACCTTC
TRBJ2-5 | NA | NA | 14 | TRBV5-1 | CASSLGGFQETQYF | TGCGCCAGCAGCTTGGGGGGTTTTCAAGAGACCCAGTACTTC
TRBJ1-6 | TRBD1 | few | 15 | TRBV5-1 | CASSIPGQGNSPLHF | TGCGCCAGCAGCATACCGGGACAGGGGAATTCACCCCTCCACTTT
TRBJ1-5 | NA | NA | 13 | TRBV19 | CASQGWGNQPQHF | TGTGCCAGCCAGGGTTGGGGCAATCAGCCCCAGCATTTT
TRBJ1-2 | TRBD1 | NA | 13 | TRBV5-1 | CASSTPGTAGYTF | TGCGCCAGCAGCACCCCCGGGACAGCGGGCTACACCTTC
TRBJ1-2 | TRBD1 | NA | 15 | TRBV7-9 | CASSPLGTGLYGYTF | TGTGCCAGCAGCCCCCTCGGGACAGGACTCTATGGCTACACCTTC
TRBJ2-7 | TRBD2 | NA | 16 | TRBV7-2 | CASSLVGGGSSYEQYF | TGTGCCAGCAGCTTAGTCGGCGGGGGAAGCTCCTACGAGCAGTACTTC
TRBJ2-1 | NA | NA | 15 | TRBV7-7 | CASSSDRSSYNEQFF | TGTGCTAGCAGCTCCGACAGGAGCTCCTACAATGAGCAGTTCTTC
TRBJ1-5 | NA | NA | 12 | TRBV18 | CASSPGNQPQHF | TGTGCCAGCTCACCAGGGAATCAGCCCCAGCATTTT
TRBJ1-2 | TRBD1 | NA | 13 | TRBV2 | CASNQGAPPGNTF | TGTGCCAGCAATCAGGGGGCCCCCCCGGGAAATACCTTC
TRBJ2-7 | TRBD1 | NA | 13 | TRBV9 | CASSPHSGGEQYF | TGTGCCAGCAGCCCCCATTCAGGGGGAGAGCAGTACTTC
TRBJ1-4 | NA | NA | 15 | TRBV9 | CASSGGGRINEKLFF | TGTGCCAGCAGCGGTGGGGGGAGGATCAATGAAAAACTGTTTTTT
TRBJ2-1 | TRBD2 | NA | 16 | TRBV3-1/TRBV3-2 | CASSQGPRGGAHEQFF | TGTGCCAGCAGCCAAGGGCCAAGGGGAGGGGCCCATGAGCAGTTCTTC
TRBJ1-5 | NA | NA | 13 | TRBV7-2 | CASSFESNQPQHF | TGTGCCAGCAGCTTCGAAAGCAATCAGCCCCAGCATTTT
TRBJ1-4 | NA | NA | 15 | TRBV12-5 | CASGYQLTRGEKLFF | TGTGCTAGTGGTTATCAACTCACCCGGGGTGAAAAACTGTTTTTT
TRBJ1-1 | TRBD1 | NA | 14 | TRBV18 | CASSPDRGKTEAFF | TGTGCCAGCTCCCCTGACAGGGGTAAGACTGAAGCTTTCTTT
TRBJ1-6 | TRBD1 | NA | 15 | TRBV5-1 | CASSPRGQESSPLHF | TGCGCCAGCAGCCCCCGGGGACAGGAAAGTTCACCCCTCCACTTT
TRBJ2-7 | TRBD1 | NA | 14 | TRBV5-1 | CASSSTGGSYEQYF | TGCGCCAGCAGCTCGACAGGGGGCTCCTACGAGCAGTACTTC
TRBJ1-1 | NA | NA | 15 | TRBV6-5 | CASSYSGTPNTEAFF | TGTGCCAGCAGTTACTCCGGGACACCAAACACTGAAGCTTTCTTT
TRBJ1-2 | NA | NA | 15 | TRBV7-8 | CASSPQVGPNYGYTF | TGTGCCAGCAGCCCACAGGTTGGCCCGAACTATGGCTACACCTTC
TRBJ2-7 | NA | NA | 12 | TRBV6-5 | CASRTGSREQYF | TGTGCCAGCAGAACAGGGAGCAGGGAGCAGTACTTC
TRBJ2-7 | NA | NA | 9 | TRBV30 | CAWRTEQYF | TGTGCCTGGAGAACCGAGCAGTACTTC
TRBJ1-5 | NA | NA | 12 | TRBV10-3 | CAISGSNQPQHF | TGTGCCATCAGTGGCAGCAATCAGCCCCAGCATTTT
TRBJ1-4 | NA | NA | 18 | TRBV4-1 | CASSQESRRVTGNEKLFF | TGCGCCAGCAGCCAAGAAAGTCGCAGGGTTACAGGGAATGAAAAACTGTTTTTT
TRBJ1-1 | NA | NA | 15 | TRBV19 | CASRQETLMNTEAFF | TGTGCCAGTAGACAAGAGACGCTCATGAACACTGAAGCTTTCTTT
TRBJ1-3 | NA | NA | 18 | TRBV7-2 | CASSAPLFTPRSGNTIYF | TGTGCCAGCAGCGCCCCCCTTTTTACACCCCGCTCTGGAAACACCATATATTTT
TRBJ1-2 | NA | NA | 15 | TRBV7-2 | CASSLVAGYDYGYTF | TGTGCCAGCAGCTTAGTAGCCGGGTACGACTATGGCTACACCTTC
TRBJ1-2 | NA | NA | 15 | TRBV2 | CASSENGGRNYGYTF | TGTGCCAGCAGTGAAAACGGGGGGCGGAACTATGGCTACACCTTC
TRBJ2-1 | NA | NA | 13 | TRBV28 | CASRQTGYNEQFF | TGTGCCAGCAGACAGACAGGATACAATGAGCAGTTCTTC
TRBJ2-7 | NA | NA | 14 | TRBV6-5 | CASSQQGNVYEQYF | TGTGCCAGCAGCCAACAGGGTAATGTCTACGAGCAGTACTTC
TRBJ2-3 | NA | NA | 13 | TRBV19 | CASSRQGSDTQYF | TGTGCCAGTAGTCGTCAGGGCTCGGATACGCAGTATTTT
TRBJ2-2 | TRBD2 | few | 13 | TRBV7-3 | CASSRGDTGELFF | TGTGCCAGCAGCCGGGGGGACACCGGGGAGCTGTTTTTT